This T cell receptor beta chain was sequenced during a study of blood T cells in healthy people across ages. Study-level background: Template switching picked up about one barcoded beta molecule for each two T cells. Regarding the study as a whole: Estimates of diversity drawn from one million T cells were considered underestimates. There were more naive CD4+ cells and higher diversity in long-lived donors than in aged donors.

There are 15 residues in the CDR3. Trimming removed 2 bases at V and 2 bases at J, with 13 bases between. CDR1 is SNHLY and CDR2 is FYNNEI in the germline V gene. A second roughly 6 to 11 cycle PCR used barcoded and J-beta primers. A template-switch adaptor with 12 random nucleotides tagged each cDNA molecule. One entry per CDR3 protein results from TCRdb running MiXCR on the 5' RACE reads. In the table there are 650,000 to 1,000,000 distinct CDR3 sequences, 35% to 50% of which are singletons. With respect to this clonotype: Its antigen is as yet unknown.

The genes are TRBV2 and TRBJ2-7; D is possibly TRBD2 (5 bases). This TCR was sampled from a man older than 75 in good health. The sequenced sample consisted of blood. The CDR3 nucleotides are TGTGCCAGCAGTGAACGGGGTGGCCGAACCTACGAGCAGTACTTC. Translated, it gives CASSERGGRTYEQYF.